The 18 T cell receptor beta chains given below trace back to one sample, sequenced in a study of T cells after yellow fever vaccination. TCRdb reprocessed the 5' RACE reads via MiXCR and lists one record per CDR3 protein. The sample lists a few hundred thousand distinct CDR3 sequences, under 14% seen once, with less than 20% in the top ten. The material was PBMCs, obtained on the day of the first yellow fever vaccination. The source of these receptors is a man between 18 and 35 years old who received the YFV17D yellow fever vaccine.

V and J are TRBV6-5 and TRBJ2-3; the D call may be TRBD1 or TRBD2 (6 bases each). In germline, CDR1 is MNHEY, CDR2 SVGAGI. CDR3 length: 14 residues. Trimming cost V 4 bases and J 4 bases, with 12 bases left between them. DNA of the CDR3: TGTGCCAGCAGTTTTGGAGGGGGAGCAGATACGCAGTATTTT. Translated: CASSFGGGADTQYF.

This clonotype was counted at least ten times. This chain joins TRBV4-1 and TRBJ2-5; TRBD2 aligns across 13 bases. The J segment lost 9 bases and the V segment lost 0 bases, leaving 7 bases of the junction unmatched. The germline V gene encodes CDR1 MGHRA and CDR2 YSYEKL. This CDR3 region has 16 residues. Here the CDR3 reads CASSQDKLAGGRAQYF. DNA for the CDR3: TGCGCCAGCAGCCAAGATAAACTAGCGGGGGGGAGGGCCCAGTACTTC.

This clonotype was picked up a small number of times. DNA of the CDR3: TGCGCCAGCAGCCAAACAACCCGGGACAGCGACAATCAGCCCCAGCATTTT. Translated: CASSQTTRDSDNQPQHF. The rearrangement joins TRBV4-3 to TRBJ1-5; 7 nucleotides match TRBD1. The trim removed 2 bases at V and 3 bases at J, leaving 10 bases unmatched. This CDR3 is built from 17 residues. Germline CDR1 reads LGHNA; CDR2 reads YSLEER.

There are many counts of this clonotype. V is TRBV9 and J is TRBJ1-1; D not resolved. Germline loops: CDR1 SGDLS, CDR2 YYNGEE. The V end was cut by 2 bases, the J end by 1 base, with 9 bases between. The CDR3 loop spans 14 amino acids. The CDR3 here is CASSVSTANTEAFF. For the CDR3, the DNA is TGTGCCAGCAGCGTTTCGACCGCGAACACTGAAGCTTTCTTT.

This clonotype was counted only a few times. The chain joins TRBV28 to TRBJ1-2; possibly TRBD1 for D (5 bases). V was clipped by 3 bases and J by 1 base, with 12 bases between them. The germline V gene has CDR1 MDHEN and CDR2 SYDVKM. The CDR3 extends over 15 amino acids. CDR3 loop: CASSFGPGGNYGYTF. As DNA, the CDR3 is TGTGCCAGCAGTTTTGGACCCGGGGGTAACTATGGCTACACCTTC.

This clonotype was picked up a small number of times. The chain employs TRBV5-1 and TRBJ2-7, with TRBD1 matching over 10 bases. CDR3 length equals 15 residues. J gave up 3 bases and V 7 bases, and 10 bases lay outside the gene matches. Germline V CDR1 and CDR2: SGHRS, YFSETQ. The CDR3 region has the DNA TGCGCCAGCGTCTCCGGGACAGGGGAAGGCTACGAGCAGTACTTC. Its protein product is CASVSGTGEGYEQYF.

A few counts support this clonotype. This sequence joins TRBV29-1 and TRBJ2-1, with no clear D. Germline lookup yields CDR1 SQVTM and CDR2 ANQGSEA. This CDR3 region has 13 residues. V dropped 2 bases and J dropped 1 base, with 6 bases sitting between them. CDR3 in amino acids: CSVEHFSYNEQFF. CDR3 nucleotide sequence: TGCAGCGTTGAACATTTTTCCTACAATGAGCAGTTCTTC.

This clonotype was seen a handful of times. The chain has TRBV12-3 or TRBV12-4 and TRBJ1-6; D perhaps matches TRBD1 (6 bases). This CDR3 spans 14 amino acids. V lost 3 bases, J lost 11 bases, and 14 bases lay in between. Here the CDR3 DNA reads TGTGCCAGCAGTTTGGGGGGGGCTGGGACACCCCTCCACTTT. Translating gives CASSLGGAGTPLHF.

The rearrangement links TRBV6-1 to TRBJ2-2, with D tentatively TRBD2 (5 bases). CDR3 length: 16 amino acids. The V gene's germline CDR1 is MNHNS and CDR2 SASEGT. V lost 5 bases and J lost 9, with 22 bases in between. CDR3 loop: CASSLRGVGQFRELFF. CDR3 nucleotides: TGTGCCAGCAGTCTCCGGGGTGTTGGGCAGTTCCGGGAGCTGTTTTTT.

V is TRBV12-3 or TRBV12-4 and J is TRBJ2-3; TRBD2 might be the D (6 bases). V lost 6 bases and J lost 4, with 23 bases in between. This CDR3 contains 17 residues. The CDR3 is CASSRPPPGLQADTQYF. For the CDR3, the DNA is TGTGCCAGCAGCCGCCCCCCCCCGGGACTCCAGGCAGATACGCAGTATTTT.

This clonotype has a handful of counts. This chain uses TRBV20-1 with TRBJ2-3; TRBD1 is a possible D gene (6 bases). The germline V gene has CDR1 DFQATT and CDR2 SNEGSKA (reference sequence). Trimming removed 5 bases from V and 6 bases from J, with 12 bases in between. The CDR3 is 12 amino acids. In DNA, the CDR3 is TGCAGTGCTGGGGGCTACACGGATACGCAGTATTTT. Protein product: CSAGGYTDTQYF.

This clonotype was seen repeatedly, ten times or more. This chain uses TRBV12-3 or TRBV12-4 with TRBJ1-4, with no clear D. CDR3 length equals 13 residues. With 2 bases removed from V and 7 bases from J, the gap between germline ends came to 8 bases. CDR3 bases: TGTGCCAGCAGTTTACTGAGGTTTGAAAAACTGTTTTTT. Translation gives CASSLLRFEKLFF.

This clonotype showed up many times. This rearrangement joins TRBV5-4 to TRBJ2-1; a weak D match, TRBD1 (6 bases). This CDR3 region has 14 residues. Trimming removed 4 bases from V and 2 bases from J, with 10 bases in between. Germline values: CDR1 SGHNT, CDR2 YYREEE (reference sequence). CDR3 nucleotide sequence: TGTGCCAGCAGCGTACAGGGAACCTACAATGAGCAGTTCTTC. Protein: CASSVQGTYNEQFF.

Only a few counts were recorded for this clonotype. The rearrangement uses TRBV28 and TRBJ2-2; the D gene is possibly TRBD2 (5 bases). V was trimmed by 5 bases and J by 7 bases, leaving 11 bases between them. The germline V gene has CDR1 MDHEN and CDR2 SYDVKM. There are 13 residues in the CDR3. DNA of the CDR3: TGTGCCAGCAGTGCGAGGCGGGTCGGGGAGCTGTTTTTT. This gives the protein CASSARRVGELFF.

This clonotype was seen more than once but under ten times. The chain combines TRBV20-1 with TRBJ1-5, with 8 bases matching TRBD1. V lost 3 bases, J lost 4 bases, and 8 bases stayed unmatched. Per germline, CDR1 DFQATT and CDR2 SNEGSKA (reference sequence). The CDR3 has 15 residues. CDR3: CSARTDRAGNQPQHF. The CDR3 DNA follows: TGCAGTGCTAGGACGGACAGGGCCGGGAATCAGCCCCAGCATTTT.

This clonotype was detected a few times. This CDR3 is CASSYSSRGPYEQYF. CDR3 bases: TGTGCCAGCAGTTACTCGTCCAGGGGCCCCTACGAGCAGTACTTC. The chain employs TRBV6-5 and TRBJ2-7; D may be TRBD1 (6 bases). V gave up 0 bases and J gave up 2 bases, with 11 bases separating them. Germline CDR1 MNHEY, CDR2 SVGAGI. The CDR3 has 15 amino acids.

The J gene is TRBJ2-7, the V gene TRBV7-2; no clear D. Trimming took 1 base from V and 2 from J, leaving 9 bases between them. The CDR3 is 14 residues long. CDR1 and CDR2 (germline): SGHTA, FQGNSA. DNA of the CDR3: TGTGCCAGCAGCTTAGTTACCTTTCCCTACGAGCAGTACTTC. It is translated as CASSLVTFPYEQYF.

This clonotype was counted between two and nine times. The V call is TRBV28, the J call TRBJ2-5; TRBD1 is a possible D gene (5 bases). Between the trimmed V and J ends, which lost 3 bases and 11 bases, there was a span of 13 bases. The germline V gene encodes CDR1 MDHEN and CDR2 SYDVKM. The CDR3 runs 12 residues. For the CDR3, the DNA is TGTGCCAGCAGTTTTCGAACAGGATGGCAGTACTTC. This translates into CASSFRTGWQYF.